Below, 22 T cell receptor beta chains from the same sample are listed, as sequenced in a study of blood T cell repertoires in COVID-19. Method: immunoSEQ multiplex PCR; TCRdb's copy keeps in-frame clones and lacks some. The data contain around 170,000 clones, about 87% of them singletons. The sequencing input was peripheral blood. These receptors originate from a man in his sixties with acute or convalescent COVID-19.

The J gene is TRBJ1-2, the V gene TRBV30; D is possibly TRBD1 (6 bases). V was trimmed by 0 bases and J by 2 bases, leaving 10 bases between them. This CDR3 is 14 amino acids long. CDR1 and CDR2 (germline): GTSNPN, SVGIG (reference sequence). The CDR3 DNA is TGTGCCTGGAGTGTTACAGGGAACAACTATGGCTACACCTTC. Protein: CAWSVTGNNYGYTF.

The chain uses TRBV19 and TRBJ2-2; D uncertain. Germline CDR1 and CDR2: LNHDA and SQIVND (reference sequence). V lost 2 bases and J 1 base, leaving 5 bases between the germline ends. The CDR3 spans 14 residues. The CDR3 DNA sequence: TGTGCCAGTAGTATACAGGTGAACACCGGGGAGCTGTTTTTT. It encodes CASSIQVNTGELFF.

This clone has just a few counts. This chain connects TRBV14 to TRBJ1-3, with 8 positions matching TRBD1. Germline V gene data show CDR1 as SGHDN and CDR2 as FVKESK. There are 17 residues in the CDR3. V lost 4 bases and J lost 0; bases outside the gene matches: 8. The CDR3 loop is CASSPRTGLSSGNTIYF. CDR3 in DNA: TGTGCCAGCAGCCCCCGGACAGGGTTAAGCTCTGGAAACACCATATATTTT.

The V gene is TRBV19, the J gene TRBJ1-1; no definite D call. This CDR3 region has 11 residues. Germline CDR1 LNHDA, CDR2 SQIVND (reference sequence). CDR3 sequence: CVGVLNTEAFF. The DNA of the CDR3 is TGTGTCGGGGTTTTGAACACTGAAGCTTTCTTT.

The gene calls are TRBV19 and TRBJ1-1, with TRBD1 identical over 8 bases. Trimming cost V 5 bases and J 10 bases; bases outside gene matches: 9. Looked up from germline, CDR1 is LNHDA and CDR2 is SQIVND (reference sequence). CDR3 size: 13 residues. In DNA, the CDR3 is TGTGCCAGTAGTGCCGACAGGGGTGGGCGAGCTTTCTTT. It encodes CASSADRGGRAFF.

The V gene is TRBV7-9, the J gene TRBJ2-3; the match to TRBD1 covers 7 bases. The CDR3 has 16 residues. Germline loops: CDR1 SEHNR, CDR2 FQNEAQ (reference sequence). V lost 1 base and J lost 3; bases outside the gene matches: 7. The CDR3 sequence is CASSLDPGGGTDTQYF. Here the CDR3 DNA reads TGTGCCAGCAGCTTAGATCCAGGGGGTGGAACAGATACGCAGTATTTT.

This chain joins TRBV24-1 and TRBJ1-5; TRBD1 matches at 9 bases. The germline V gene has CDR1 KGHDR and CDR2 SFDVKD. The J segment lost 5 bases and the V segment lost 7 bases, leaving 8 bases of the junction unmatched. The CDR3 totals 15 residues. CDR3 in amino acids: CATSLGQGGHQPQHF. CDR3 DNA sequence: TGTGCCACCAGCTTGGGACAGGGAGGTCATCAGCCCCAGCATTTT.

This sequence joins TRBV6-5 and TRBJ1-5; D remains unclear. The CDR3 spans 15 residues. Deletions cut 4 bases from V and 2 bases from J, with 12 bases between. Germline V gives CDR1 MNHEY, CDR2 SVGAGI. The CDR3 here is CASSSALGRNQPQHF. The CDR3 DNA reads as TGTGCCAGCAGTTCTGCCCTGGGCCGCAATCAGCCCCAGCATTTT.

This chain connects TRBV20-1 to TRBJ1-5; 12 nucleotides agree with TRBD1. The CDR3 sequence is 19 residues long. J gave up 0 bases and V 3 bases, and 12 bases lay outside the gene matches. Germline loops: CDR1 DFQATT, CDR2 SNEGSKA (reference sequence). CDR3 loop: CSASVLGQGARYSNQPQHF. In DNA form, the CDR3 reads TGCAGTGCTAGTGTGCTGGGACAGGGGGCCCGGTATAGCAATCAGCCCCAGCATTTT.

The V call is TRBV27, the J call TRBJ2-3, with TRBD2 matching 7 bases. Trimming at V came to 5 bases and at J to 6 bases, leaving 8 bases not matched to a gene. CDR3 length: 14 amino acids. Germline CDR1 is MNHEY and CDR2 is SMNVEV (reference sequence). CDR3 region: CASSPRTSSDTQYF. CDR3 bases: TGTGCCAGCAGTCCCCGGACTAGTTCGGATACGCAGTATTTT.

V gene TRBV15 combines with J gene TRBJ1-4; D ambiguous. Trimming removed 1 base from V and 12 bases from J, with 15 bases in between. The CDR3 extends over 14 amino acids. CDR1 is LNHNV and CDR2 is YYDKDF in the germline V gene (reference sequence). CDR3 in amino acids: CATSRVRSGEELFF. In DNA, the CDR3 is TGTGCCACCAGCAGAGTAAGGAGCGGGGAGGAACTGTTTTTT. The variable domain in full, completed from reference TRBV15 and TRBJ1-4, reads DAMVIQNPRYQVTQFGKPVTLSCSQTLNHNVMYWYQQKSSQAPKLLFHYYDKDFNNEADTPDNFQSRRPNTSFCFLDIRSPGLGDTAMYLCATSRVRSGEELFFGSGTQLSVL.

The chain joins TRBV6-5 to TRBJ1-2, with a possible D match to TRBD1 (6 bases). This CDR3 is 15 amino acids long. Germline V gene sequence: CDR1 MNHEY, CDR2 SVGAGI. Trimming left V 6 bases short and J 2 bases short, with 16 bases between. This CDR3 reads CASRLTGALNYGYTF. Written as DNA, the CDR3 is TGTGCCAGCAGGTTGACAGGTGCCCTCAACTATGGCTACACCTTC.

This clone turned up a few times. The chain employs TRBV5-6 and TRBJ1-1; maybe TRBD1 (6 bases). The CDR3 is made up of 15 amino acids. V was cut by 4 bases and J by 5 bases, with 18 bases left in between. Germline lookup yields CDR1 SGHDT and CDR2 YYEEEE. The CDR3: CASSQINREGTEAFF. Here the CDR3 DNA reads TGTGCCAGCAGCCAAATAAACAGGGAAGGGACTGAAGCTTTCTTT.

The V and J genes are TRBV20-1 and TRBJ1-2, with 8 bases identical to TRBD1. Germline V gene lookup returns CDR1 DFQATT and CDR2 SNEGSKA (reference sequence). This CDR3 contains 12 residues. The V gene end was trimmed by 3 bases and the J gene end by 12 bases; junction bases not matched to a gene: 9. CDR3: CSASEWTGPNTF. The CDR3 DNA is TGCAGTGCTAGTGAATGGACAGGGCCTAACACCTTC.

The chain is built from TRBV5-1 and TRBJ2-1; tentative D call: TRBD2 (6 bases). CDR3 length: 17 residues. Germline V gives CDR1 SGHRS, CDR2 YFSETQ. V lost 0 bases and J lost 4, with 17 bases in between. The CDR3 protein is CASSLALWGDFYNEQFF. In nucleotides, the CDR3 is TGCGCCAGCAGCTTGGCCCTTTGGGGGGATTTTTACAATGAGCAGTTCTTC.

The chain is built from TRBV7-2 and TRBJ1-1, with 7 bases matching TRBD1. The CDR3 contains 16 residues. The V segment lost 4 bases and the J segment 1 base; nucleotides outside the gene matches: 9. The germline gives CDR1 SGHTA, CDR2 FQGNSA. The CDR3 region is CASSWFQGDPNTEAFF. The CDR3 region has the DNA TGTGCCAGCAGCTGGTTTCAGGGGGACCCGAACACTGAAGCTTTCTTT.

CDR3 sequence (DNA): TGTGCCAGTAGTATAGCAGGTGAAAAACTGTTTTTT. It translates to CASSIAGEKLFF. V usage is TRBV19 and J usage is TRBJ1-4; D gene uncertain. The V end was cut by 1 base, the J end by 7 bases, with 4 bases between. CDR1 LNHDA and CDR2 SQIVND come from the germline V gene (reference sequence). The CDR3 runs 12 residues.

The V call is TRBV6-6, the J call TRBJ2-7; 11 positions match TRBD1. The junction had 0 bases not matched to a gene; V was cut back by 0 bases and J by 2 bases. This CDR3 region has 15 residues. Per germline, CDR1 MNHNY and CDR2 SVGAGI (reference sequence). The CDR3 region has the DNA TGTGCCAGCAGTTACTCGGGACAGGGGGCCTACGAGCAGTACGTC. This gives the protein CASSYSGQGAYEQYV.

Remarks on this clone: The sample has other DNA sequences that encode this CDR3 too. As DNA, the CDR3 is TGTGCCAGCAGTTTTTCCTCCAATCAGCCCCAGCATTTT. It is translated as CASSFSSNQPQHF. The chain combines TRBV12-3 or TRBV12-4 with TRBJ1-5; D is unclear. The V end lost 3 bases, the J end lost 3 bases, and 6 bases lay between the germline ends. CDR3 length equals 13 residues.

This clone was seen only a few times. The CDR3 DNA is TGTGCCAGCAGCGCGCAAAGTAACACTGAAGCTTTCTTT. It specifies CASSAQSNTEAFF. The genes are TRBV5-5 and TRBJ1-1, with D hard to call. Trimming took 4 bases from V and 2 from J, leaving 9 bases between them. Per germline, CDR1 SGHKS and CDR2 YYEKEE (reference sequence). CDR3 size: 13 residues. The variable domain in full, completed from reference TRBV5-5 and TRBJ1-1, reads DAGVTQSPTHLIKTRGQQVTLRCSPISGHKSVSWYQQVLGQGPQFIFQYYEKEERGRGNFPDRFSARQFPNYSSELNVNALLLGDSALYLCASSAQSNTEAFFGQGTRLTVV.

The V call is TRBV11-3, the J call TRBJ2-3; 8 bases line up with TRBD1. Germline V CDR1 and CDR2: SGHNT, YENEEA. V shed 5 bases, J shed 1 base, and the junction held 5 bases outside the gene matches. CDR3 length equals 15 residues. The CDR3: CASSPNRGGTDTQYF. The CDR3 DNA follows: TGTGCCAGCAGCCCTAACAGGGGGGGCACAGATACGCAGTATTTT.

This chain joins TRBV5-1 and TRBJ1-5; 7 nucleotides agree with TRBD1. Trimming removed 4 bases from V and 3 bases from J; junction bases left unmatched: 7. From germline, CDR1 is SGHRS and CDR2 YFSETQ. This CDR3 spans 15 amino acids. The CDR3 region is CASSPQGGDNQPQHF. The DNA for the CDR3 is TGCGCCAGCAGCCCCCAAGGGGGCGACAATCAGCCCCAGCATTTT.